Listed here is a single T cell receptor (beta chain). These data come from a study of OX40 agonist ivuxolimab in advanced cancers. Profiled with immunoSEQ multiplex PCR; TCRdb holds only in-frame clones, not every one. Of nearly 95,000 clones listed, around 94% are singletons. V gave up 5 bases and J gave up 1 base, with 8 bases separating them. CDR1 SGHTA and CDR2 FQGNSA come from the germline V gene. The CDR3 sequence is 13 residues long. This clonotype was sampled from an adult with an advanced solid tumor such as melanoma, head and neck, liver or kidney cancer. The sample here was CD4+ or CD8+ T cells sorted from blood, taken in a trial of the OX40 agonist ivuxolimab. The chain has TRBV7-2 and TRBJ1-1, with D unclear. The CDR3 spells CASSIKGNTEAFF. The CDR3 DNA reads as TGTGCCAGCAGCATTAAAGGGAACACTGAAGCTTTCTTT.